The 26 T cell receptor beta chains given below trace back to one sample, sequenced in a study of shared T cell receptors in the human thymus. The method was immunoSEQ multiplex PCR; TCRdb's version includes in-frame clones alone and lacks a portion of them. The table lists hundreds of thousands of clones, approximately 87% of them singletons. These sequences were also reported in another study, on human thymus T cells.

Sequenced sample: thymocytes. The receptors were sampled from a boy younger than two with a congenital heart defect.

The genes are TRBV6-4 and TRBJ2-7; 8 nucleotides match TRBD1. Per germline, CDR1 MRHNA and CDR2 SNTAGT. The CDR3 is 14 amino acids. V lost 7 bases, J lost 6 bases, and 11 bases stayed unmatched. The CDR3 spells CASIRRGRGLEQYF. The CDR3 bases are TGTGCCAGCATTCGACGGGGCAGGGGGCTCGAGCAGTACTTC.

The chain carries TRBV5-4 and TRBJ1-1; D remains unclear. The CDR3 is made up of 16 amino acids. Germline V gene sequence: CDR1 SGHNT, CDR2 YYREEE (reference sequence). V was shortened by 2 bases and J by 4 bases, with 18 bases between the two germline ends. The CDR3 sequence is CASSFPARESGTEAFF. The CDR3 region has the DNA TGTGCCAGCAGCTTCCCCGCCCGGGAGTCGGGCACTGAAGCTTTCTTT.

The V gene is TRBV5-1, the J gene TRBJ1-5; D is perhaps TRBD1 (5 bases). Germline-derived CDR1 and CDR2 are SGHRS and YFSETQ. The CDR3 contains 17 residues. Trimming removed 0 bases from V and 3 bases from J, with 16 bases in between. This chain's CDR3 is CASSLGDSKGANQPQHF. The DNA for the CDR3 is TGCGCCAGCAGCTTGGGAGACAGCAAAGGGGCCAATCAGCCCCAGCATTTT. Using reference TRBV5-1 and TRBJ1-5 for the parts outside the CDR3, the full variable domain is KAGVTQTPRYLIKTRGQQVTLSCSPISGHRSVSWYQQTPGQGLQFLFEYFSETQRNKGNFPGRFSGRQFSNSRSEMNVSTLELGDSALYLCASSLGDSKGANQPQHFGDGTRLSIL.

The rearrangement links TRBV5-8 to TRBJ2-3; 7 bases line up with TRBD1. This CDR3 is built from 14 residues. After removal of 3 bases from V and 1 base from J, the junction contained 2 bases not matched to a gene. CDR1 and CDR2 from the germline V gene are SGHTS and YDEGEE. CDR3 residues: CASSWDRRTDTQYF. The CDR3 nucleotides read TGTGCCAGCAGCTGGGACAGACGCACAGATACGCAGTATTTT.

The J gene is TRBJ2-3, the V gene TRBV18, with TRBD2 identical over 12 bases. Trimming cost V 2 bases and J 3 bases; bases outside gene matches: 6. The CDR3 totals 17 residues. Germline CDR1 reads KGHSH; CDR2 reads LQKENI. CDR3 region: CASSPTRLAGDTDTQYF. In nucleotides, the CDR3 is TGTGCCAGCTCACCAACGAGACTAGCGGGGGATACAGATACGCAGTATTTT. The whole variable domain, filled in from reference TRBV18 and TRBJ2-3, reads NAGVMQNPRHLVRRRGQEARLRCSPMKGHSHVYWYRQLPEEGLKFMVYLQKENIIDESGMPKERFSAEFPKEGPSILRIQQVVRGDSAAYFCASSPTRLAGDTDTQYFGPGTRLTVL.

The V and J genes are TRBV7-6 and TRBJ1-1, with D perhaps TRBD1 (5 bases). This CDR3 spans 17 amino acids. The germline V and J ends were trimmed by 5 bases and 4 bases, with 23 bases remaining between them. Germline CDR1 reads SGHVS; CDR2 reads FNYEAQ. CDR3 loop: CASSPFYTGGESTEAFF. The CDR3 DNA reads TGTGCCAGCAGCCCGTTTTACACGGGGGGAGAGAGCACTGAAGCTTTCTTT. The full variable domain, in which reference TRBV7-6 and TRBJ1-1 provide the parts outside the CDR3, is GAGVSQSPRYKVTKRGQDVALRCDPISGHVSLYWYRQALGQGPEFLTYFNYEAQQDKSGLPNDRFSAERPEGSISTLTIQRTEQRDSAMYRCASSPFYTGGESTEAFFGQGTRLTVV.

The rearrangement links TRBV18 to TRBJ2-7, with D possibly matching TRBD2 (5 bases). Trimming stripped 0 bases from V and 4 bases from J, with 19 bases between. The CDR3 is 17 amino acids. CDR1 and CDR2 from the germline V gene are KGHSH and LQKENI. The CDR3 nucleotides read TGTGCCAGCTCACCACCCCGATCTCGGAGTGGGGAGTACGAGCAGTACTTC. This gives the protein CASSPPRSRSGEYEQYF.

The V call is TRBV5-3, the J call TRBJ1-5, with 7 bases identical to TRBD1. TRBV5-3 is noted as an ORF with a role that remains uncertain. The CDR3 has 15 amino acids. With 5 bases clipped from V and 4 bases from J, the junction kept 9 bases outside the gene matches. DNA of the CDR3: TGTGCCAGAAGGAAAGACAGGGTTCGTAATCAGCCCCAGCATTTT. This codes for CARRKDRVRNQPQHF.

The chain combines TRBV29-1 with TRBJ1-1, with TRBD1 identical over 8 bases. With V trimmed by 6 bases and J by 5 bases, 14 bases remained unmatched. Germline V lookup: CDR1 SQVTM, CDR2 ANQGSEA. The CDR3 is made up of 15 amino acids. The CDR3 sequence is CSVPGGTGKITEAFF. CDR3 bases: TGCAGCGTACCCGGCGGGACAGGCAAAATAACTGAAGCTTTCTTT.

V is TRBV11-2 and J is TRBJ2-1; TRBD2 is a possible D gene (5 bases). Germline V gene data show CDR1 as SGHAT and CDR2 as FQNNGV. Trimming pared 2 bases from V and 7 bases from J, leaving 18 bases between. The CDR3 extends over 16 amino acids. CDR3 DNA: TGTGCCAGCAGCTTACCCCCCGTCGTTGGGAGTAATGAGCAGTTCTTC. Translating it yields CASSLPPVVGSNEQFF.

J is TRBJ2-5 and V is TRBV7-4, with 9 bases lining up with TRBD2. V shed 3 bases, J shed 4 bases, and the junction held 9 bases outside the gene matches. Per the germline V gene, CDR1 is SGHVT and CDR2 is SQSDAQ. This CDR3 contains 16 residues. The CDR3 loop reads CASSFVLAGFRETQYF. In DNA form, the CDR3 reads TGTGCCAGCAGCTTTGTACTAGCGGGTTTTAGAGAGACCCAGTACTTC.

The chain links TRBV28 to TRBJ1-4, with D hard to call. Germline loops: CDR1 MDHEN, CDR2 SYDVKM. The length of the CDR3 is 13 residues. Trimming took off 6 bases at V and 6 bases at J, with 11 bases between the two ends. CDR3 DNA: TGTGCCAGCAGGGGAGGGAGAGATGAAAAACTGTTTTTT. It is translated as CASRGGRDEKLFF.

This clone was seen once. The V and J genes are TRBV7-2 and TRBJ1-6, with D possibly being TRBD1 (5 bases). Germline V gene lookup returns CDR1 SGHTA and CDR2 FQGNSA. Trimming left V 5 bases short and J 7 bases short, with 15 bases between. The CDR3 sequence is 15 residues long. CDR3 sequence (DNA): TGTGCCAGCAGCCGGTGGCAGGGAGGAAATTCACCCCTCCACTTT. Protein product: CASSRWQGGNSPLHF.

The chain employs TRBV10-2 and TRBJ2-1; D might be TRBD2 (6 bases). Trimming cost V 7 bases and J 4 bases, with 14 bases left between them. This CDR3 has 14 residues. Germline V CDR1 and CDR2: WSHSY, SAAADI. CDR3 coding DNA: TGCGCCAGCACCCCCGGGAGAGCTTACAATGAGCAGTTCTTC. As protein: CASTPGRAYNEQFF.

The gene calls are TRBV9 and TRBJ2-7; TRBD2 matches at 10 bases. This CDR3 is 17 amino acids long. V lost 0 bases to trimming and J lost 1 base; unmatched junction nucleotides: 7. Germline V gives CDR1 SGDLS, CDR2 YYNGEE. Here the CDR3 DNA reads TGTGCCAGCAGCGTAGGGCTAGCGGGAGTATGGTCCTACGAGCAGTACTTC. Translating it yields CASSVGLAGVWSYEQYF.

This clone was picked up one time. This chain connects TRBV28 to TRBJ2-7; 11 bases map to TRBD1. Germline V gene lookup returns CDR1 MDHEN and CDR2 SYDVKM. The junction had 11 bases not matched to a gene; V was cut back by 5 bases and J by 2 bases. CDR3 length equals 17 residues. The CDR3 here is CASSHILGQGGTYEQYF. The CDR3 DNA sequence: TGTGCCAGCAGTCACATATTGGGACAGGGGGGAACCTACGAGCAGTACTTC.

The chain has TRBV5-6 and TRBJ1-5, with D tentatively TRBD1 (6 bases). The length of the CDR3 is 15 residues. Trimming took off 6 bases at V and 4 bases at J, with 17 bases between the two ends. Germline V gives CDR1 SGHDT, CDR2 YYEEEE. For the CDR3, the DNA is TGTGCCAGCAACCTTAACAGGGCCCCAAATCAGCCCCAGCATTTT. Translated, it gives CASNLNRAPNQPQHF.

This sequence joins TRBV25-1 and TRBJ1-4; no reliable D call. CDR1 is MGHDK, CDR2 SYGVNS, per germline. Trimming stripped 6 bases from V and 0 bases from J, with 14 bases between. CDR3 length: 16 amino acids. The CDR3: CASRPSSGATNEKLFF. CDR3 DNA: TGTGCCAGCAGACCTTCCTCCGGAGCAACTAATGAAAAACTGTTTTTT.

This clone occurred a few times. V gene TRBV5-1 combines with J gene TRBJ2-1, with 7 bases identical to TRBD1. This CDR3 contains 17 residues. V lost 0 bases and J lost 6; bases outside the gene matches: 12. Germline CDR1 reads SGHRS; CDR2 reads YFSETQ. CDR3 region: CASSLAVWDRYPNEQFF. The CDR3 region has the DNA TGCGCCAGCAGCTTGGCGGTTTGGGACAGATACCCCAATGAGCAGTTCTTC.

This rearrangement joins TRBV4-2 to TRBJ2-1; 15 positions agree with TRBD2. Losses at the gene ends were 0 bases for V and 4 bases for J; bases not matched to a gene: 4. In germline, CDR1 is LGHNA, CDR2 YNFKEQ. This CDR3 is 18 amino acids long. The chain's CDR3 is CASSQDRTSGGAYNEQFF. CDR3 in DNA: TGTGCCAGCAGCCAAGATCGGACTAGCGGGGGGGCTTACAATGAGCAGTTCTTC.

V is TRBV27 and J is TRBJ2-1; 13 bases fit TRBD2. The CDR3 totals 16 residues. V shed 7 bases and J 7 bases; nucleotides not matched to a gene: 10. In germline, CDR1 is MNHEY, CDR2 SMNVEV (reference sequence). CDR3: CASTRRLAGGRNEQFF. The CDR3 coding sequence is TGTGCCAGCACCAGGCGACTAGCGGGGGGACGGAATGAGCAGTTCTTC.

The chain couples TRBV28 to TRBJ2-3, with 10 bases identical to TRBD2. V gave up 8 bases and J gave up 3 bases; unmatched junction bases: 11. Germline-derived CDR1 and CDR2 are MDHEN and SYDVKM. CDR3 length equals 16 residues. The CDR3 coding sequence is TGTGCCAGCTACGGGGGCGGGACTAGCGCGACAGATACGCAGTATTTT. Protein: CASYGGGTSATDTQYF. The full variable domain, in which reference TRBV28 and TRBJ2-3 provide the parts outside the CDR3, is DVKVTQSSRYLVKRTGEKVFLECVQDMDHENMFWYRQDPGLGLRLIYFSYDVKMKEKGDIPEGYSVSREKKERFSLILESASTNQTSMYLCASYGGGTSATDTQYFGPGTRLTVL.

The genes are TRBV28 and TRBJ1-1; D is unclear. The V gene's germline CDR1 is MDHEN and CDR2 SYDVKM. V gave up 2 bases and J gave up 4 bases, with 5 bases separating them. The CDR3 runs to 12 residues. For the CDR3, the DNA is TGTGCCAGCAGTTTAATGAGCACTGAAGCTTTCTTT. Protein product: CASSLMSTEAFF.

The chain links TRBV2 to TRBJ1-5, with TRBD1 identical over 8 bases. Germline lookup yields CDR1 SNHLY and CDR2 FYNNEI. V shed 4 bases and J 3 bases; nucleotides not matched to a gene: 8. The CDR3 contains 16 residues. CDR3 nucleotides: TGTGCCAGCAGTGGAGGGGCAGGGGGCTTCAATCAGCCCCAGCATTTT. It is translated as CASSGGAGGFNQPQHF.

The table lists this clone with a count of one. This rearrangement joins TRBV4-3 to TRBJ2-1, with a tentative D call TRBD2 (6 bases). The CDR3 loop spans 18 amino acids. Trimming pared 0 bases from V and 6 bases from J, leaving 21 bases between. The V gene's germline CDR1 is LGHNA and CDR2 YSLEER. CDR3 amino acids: CASSQDGSVRDLCNEQFF. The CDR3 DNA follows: TGCGCCAGCAGCCAAGACGGGAGCGTCAGGGATCTTTGCAATGAGCAGTTCTTC.

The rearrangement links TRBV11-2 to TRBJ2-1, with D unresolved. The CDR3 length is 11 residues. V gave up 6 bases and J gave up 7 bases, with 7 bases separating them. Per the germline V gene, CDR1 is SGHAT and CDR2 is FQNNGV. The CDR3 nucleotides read TGTGCCAGCAGTTACACGAATGAGCAGTTCTTC. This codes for CASSYTNEQFF.